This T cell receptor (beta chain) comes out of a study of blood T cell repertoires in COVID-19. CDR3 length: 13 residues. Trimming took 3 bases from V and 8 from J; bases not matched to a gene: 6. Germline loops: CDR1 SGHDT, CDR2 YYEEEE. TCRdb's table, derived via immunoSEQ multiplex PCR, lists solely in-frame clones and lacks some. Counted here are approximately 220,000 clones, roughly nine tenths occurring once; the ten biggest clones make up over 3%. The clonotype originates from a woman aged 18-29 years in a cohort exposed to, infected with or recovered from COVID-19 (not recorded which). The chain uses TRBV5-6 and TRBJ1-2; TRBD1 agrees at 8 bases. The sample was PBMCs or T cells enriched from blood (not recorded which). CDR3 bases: TGTGCCAGCAGCTCAGACAGGGGTGGCGGCTACACCTTC. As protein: CASSSDRGGGYTF.